Below, 18 T cell receptor beta chains from the same sample are listed, as sequenced in a study of response to subunit inactivated influenza vaccine. MiXCR, run by TCRdb on the RT-PCR reads, gives a single entry per CDR3 protein. The sample has around 470,000 distinct CDR3 sequences, more than 7% seen once; the top ten hold less than 15%. Material: PBMCs from blood, obtained about 23 months after vaccination. These receptors came from a man in his fifties or sixties who received an inactivated influenza vaccine.

There are many counts of this clonotype. This chain joins TRBV28 and TRBJ1-5; 8 bases match TRBD1. V shed 6 bases and J 6 bases; nucleotides not matched to a gene: 13. Germline V gene sequence: CDR1 MDHEN, CDR2 SYDVKM. This CDR3 comprises 16 residues. The CDR3 bases are TGTGCCAGCAGCAGAAGCGCGACAGGGGCGGGTCAGCCCCAGCATTTT. Protein: CASSRSATGAGQPQHF.

This clonotype has just a few counts. This chain connects TRBV20-1 to TRBJ2-5, with 7 nucleotides matching TRBD2. The length of the CDR3 is 15 residues. Germline values: CDR1 DFQATT, CDR2 SNEGSKA (reference sequence). Losses at the gene ends were 6 bases for V and 4 bases for J; bases not matched to a gene: 14. For the CDR3, the DNA is TGCAGTGCCTCCGCGGGAGAGAAGGTGGGAGAGACCCAGTACTTC. Residues: CSASAGEKVGETQYF.

The J gene is TRBJ2-3, the V gene TRBV4-1; no clear D. The CDR3 is made up of 16 amino acids. CDR1 and CDR2 (germline): MGHRA, YSYEKL. Trimming pared 0 bases from V and 0 bases from J, leaving 10 bases between. CDR3 region: CASSQEVTLSTDTQYF. The CDR3 DNA reads as TGCGCCAGCAGCCAAGAGGTAACTCTCAGCACAGATACGCAGTATTTT.

This clonotype occurred a few times. This chain connects TRBV27 to TRBJ2-3, with 10 bases matching TRBD2. V gave up 2 bases and J gave up 4 bases; unmatched junction bases: 9. The CDR3 is 17 amino acids. Per the germline V gene, CDR1 is MNHEY and CDR2 is SMNVEV (reference sequence). CDR3 nucleotides: TGTGCCAGCAGTTTAGAGGCCGGAGCGGGAGGGCCAGATACGCAGTATTTT. It translates to CASSLEAGAGGPDTQYF.

This clonotype has ten or more counts. V and J are TRBV9 and TRBJ2-3; possible D gene TRBD2, 6 bases. This CDR3 region has 16 residues. The V gene's germline CDR1 is SGDLS and CDR2 YYNGEE. V lost 0 bases and J 2 bases, leaving 13 bases between the germline ends. As DNA, the CDR3 is TGTGCCAGCAGCGTAGGGCGGGGAGAGGACACAGATACGCAGTATTTT. Translating it yields CASSVGRGEDTDTQYF.

This clonotype was observed a few times. This chain joins TRBV20-1 and TRBJ1-1; D unresolved. The CDR3 extends over 12 amino acids. Germline V CDR1 and CDR2: DFQATT, SNEGSKA (reference sequence). Trimming cost V 6 bases and J 1 base, with 9 bases left between them. The CDR3 reads CSAGRTNTEAFF. CDR3 nucleotide sequence: TGCAGTGCGGGCCGGACGAACACTGAAGCTTTCTTT.

This clonotype was seen only a few times. The chain uses TRBV20-1 and TRBJ2-1; TRBD2 matches 7 bases. The CDR3 consists of 14 residues. In germline, CDR1 is DFQATT, CDR2 SNEGSKA (reference sequence). DNA for the CDR3: TGCTTGGGAGGGCCGGTTGGTTCCTACAATGAGCAGTTCTTC. This codes for CLGGPVGSYNEQFF.

This clonotype has only a few counts. This chain connects TRBV20-1 to TRBJ2-1, with TRBD2 matching over 7 bases. Germline trimming cut 5 bases from V and 5 bases from J; bases unmatched to any gene: 9. CDR3 size: 14 residues. Germline V gene sequence: CDR1 DFQATT, CDR2 SNEGSKA (reference sequence). The CDR3 region has the DNA TGCAGTGCTTGGGACTACTTGAAGCACAATGAGCAGTTCTTC. Translated, it gives CSAWDYLKHNEQFF.

This clonotype was recorded many times. V gene TRBV4-2 combines with J gene TRBJ2-3, with D tentatively TRBD1 or TRBD2 (5 bases each). The length of the CDR3 is 15 residues. Per germline, CDR1 LGHNA and CDR2 YNFKEQ. Trimming took off 0 bases at V and 4 bases at J, with 11 bases between the two ends. CDR3 sequence (DNA): TGTGCCAGCAGCCAAGATGGGGACGCATCAGATACGCAGTATTTT. Residues: CASSQDGDASDTQYF.

As to this clonotype: A junction end diverges from the germline sequence, so it may reflect a read error. The chain has TRBV16 and TRBJ2-1, with 10 bases identical to TRBD2. The CDR3 consists of 13 residues. Germline CDR1 KGHSY, CDR2 FQNENV. CDR3 nucleotides: TGTGCCAGCAGCCAATTCTCTAGCGGGAGAAGGGTCTTC. This encodes CASSQFSSGRRVF.

This clonotype appeared many times. V and J are TRBV5-1 and TRBJ2-7; D ambiguous. The CDR3 loop spans 14 amino acids. Germline V gene data show CDR1 as SGHRS and CDR2 as YFSETQ. V lost 4 bases and J lost 3, with 14 bases in between. The CDR3 DNA is TGCGCCAGCAGCCAAGGGCCCACCGGCTACGAGCAGTACTTC. Its translation: CASSQGPTGYEQYF. The variable domain in full, completed from reference TRBV5-1 and TRBJ2-7, reads KAGVTQTPRYLIKTRGQQVTLSCSPISGHRSVSWYQQTPGQGLQFLFEYFSETQRNKGNFPGRFSGRQFSNSRSEMNVSTLELGDSALYLCASSQGPTGYEQYFGPGTRLTVT.

This clonotype was recorded many times. The chain uses TRBV6-2 or TRBV6-3 and TRBJ2-7; 9 bases are shared with TRBD2. The CDR3 loop spans 18 amino acids. Germline V lookup: CDR1 MNHEY, CDR2 SVGEGT. Trimming took 0 bases from V and 1 from J; bases not matched to a gene: 10. CDR3 residues: CASSYSTTLAGSSYEQYF. The DNA for the CDR3 is TGTGCCAGCAGTTACTCGACGACGCTAGCGGGAAGTTCCTACGAGCAGTACTTC.

The chain combines TRBV6-5 with TRBJ2-1; 10 bases agree with TRBD2. The V gene end was trimmed by 1 base and the J gene end by 0 bases; junction bases not matched to a gene: 6. Germline V gene sequence: CDR1 MNHEY, CDR2 SVGAGI. This CDR3 is 18 amino acids long. CDR3 nucleotide sequence: TGTGCCAGCAGTTACTTAACTAGCGGGGTGAGCTCCTACAATGAGCAGTTCTTC. Protein sequence: CASSYLTSGVSSYNEQFF.

This chain joins TRBV20-1 and TRBJ2-7, with 7 positions matching TRBD1. Trimming cost V 1 base and J 2 bases; bases outside gene matches: 5. The germline CDR1 and CDR2 sequences are DFQATT and SNEGSKA (reference sequence). This CDR3 has 14 amino acids. CDR3 sequence (DNA): TGCAGTGCTAGAGGTGGACAGGCCGCCTACGAGCAGTACTTC. Its protein product is CSARGGQAAYEQYF.

The table lists this clonotype with a few counts. The chain combines TRBV12-3 or TRBV12-4 with TRBJ2-1, with 7 bases lining up with TRBD2. CDR3 length: 16 amino acids. J gave up 1 base and V 6 bases, and 9 bases lay outside the gene matches. CDR3 protein: CASSPAGGRSYNEQFF. CDR3 nucleotides: TGTGCCAGCAGCCCCGCGGGCGGGAGATCCTACAATGAGCAGTTCTTC.

At least ten counts were recorded for this clonotype. This rearrangement joins TRBV6-1 to TRBJ1-1, with 8 nucleotides matching TRBD1. The length of the CDR3 is 16 residues. Germline lookup yields CDR1 MNHNS and CDR2 SASEGT. The junction had 9 bases not matched to a gene; V was cut back by 5 bases and J by 1 base. CDR3 sequence: CASSLSRDRRNTEAFF. The CDR3 nucleotides are TGTGCCAGCAGTCTTTCCAGGGACAGGAGGAACACTGAAGCTTTCTTT.

This clonotype turned up a few times. CDR3 DNA: TGCAGCGTTGAAGATGGTGCCAGCTCCTACGAGCAGTACTTC. It encodes CSVEDGASSYEQYF. V and J are TRBV29-1 and TRBJ2-7; no reliable D call. The V and J ends lost 0 bases and 0 bases respectively, with 9 bases between them. The CDR3 sequence is 14 residues long. The germline V gene encodes CDR1 SQVTM and CDR2 ANQGSEA.

J is TRBJ2-7 and V is TRBV6-2 or TRBV6-3; TRBD2 aligns across 7 bases. CDR3 length: 17 residues. Germline CDR1 and CDR2: MNHEY and SVGEGT. V shed 0 bases and J 2 bases; nucleotides not matched to a gene: 10. The CDR3 DNA reads as TGTGCCAGCAGTTACTCGACGAGCGGGGCGTACCCCTACGAGCAGTACTTC. Translated: CASSYSTSGAYPYEQYF.